This T cell receptor beta chain appears in the sequencing data of a study of blood T cell repertoires in COVID-19. Turning to the study itself: Samples of COVID-19 (acute and convalescent) were obtained from the United States, Italy and Spain. In each case, the material was cDNA or gDNA derived from T cells, B-cell-depleted T cells, or PBMCs.

Authors' analysis steps: Reference gene primer amplification yielded estimated nucleated cell counts. Clones were read by immunoSEQ multiplex PCR, and TCRdb kept only the in-frame ones, dropping some. The D gene and trimming were derived from the DNA, and the V and J assignments and clone size from that table. The table records around 93,000 clones, 75% to 85% of them present only once. This clone was counted a single time. Trimming pared 8 bases from V and 6 bases from J, leaving 13 bases between. The CDR3 length is 13 residues. Germline V gene sequence: CDR1 KGHDR, CDR2 SFDVKD. The V and J genes are TRBV24-1 and TRBJ2-1; possibly TRBD2 for D (5 bases). Material: peripheral blood. This receptor was obtained from a man between 60 and 75 years old with acute or convalescent COVID-19. The CDR3 is CATKSGEGNEQFF. The CDR3 DNA reads TGTGCCACCAAGTCGGGCGAGGGCAATGAGCAGTTCTTC.